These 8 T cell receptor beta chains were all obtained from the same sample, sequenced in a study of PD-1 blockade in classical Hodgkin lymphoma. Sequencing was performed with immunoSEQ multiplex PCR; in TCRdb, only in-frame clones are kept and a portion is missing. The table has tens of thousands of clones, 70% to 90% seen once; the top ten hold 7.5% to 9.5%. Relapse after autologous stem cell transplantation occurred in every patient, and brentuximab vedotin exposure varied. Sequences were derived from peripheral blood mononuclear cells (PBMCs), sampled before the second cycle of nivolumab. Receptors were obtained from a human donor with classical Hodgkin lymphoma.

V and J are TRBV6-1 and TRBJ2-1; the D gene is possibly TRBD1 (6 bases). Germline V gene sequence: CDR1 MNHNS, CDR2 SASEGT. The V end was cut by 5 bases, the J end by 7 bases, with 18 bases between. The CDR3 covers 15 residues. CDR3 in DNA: TGTGCCAGCAGTCCAAGTGGGGGCCGATGGAATGAGCAGTTCTTC. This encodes CASSPSGGRWNEQFF.

The CDR3 coding sequence is TGTGCAAGTCGCTTAGCGCGGTGGGAGCGGGGCCTCGGTAATACGCAGTATTTT. Protein product: CASRLARWERGLGNTQYF. V gene TRBV12-2 combines with J gene TRBJ2-3; TRBD2, the table's D call, lacks a check against the DNA. TRBV12-2 counts as a pseudogene. The CDR3 sequence is 18 residues long.

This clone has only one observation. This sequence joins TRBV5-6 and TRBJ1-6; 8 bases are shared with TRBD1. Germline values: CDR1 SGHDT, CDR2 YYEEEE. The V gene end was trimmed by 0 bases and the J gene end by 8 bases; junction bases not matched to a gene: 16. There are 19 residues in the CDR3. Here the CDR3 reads CASSLAWTGFERRDSPLHF. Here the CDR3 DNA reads TGTGCCAGCAGCTTGGCCTGGACAGGGTTTGAGAGACGAGATTCACCCCTCCACTTT.

The CDR3 spells CASTPGKPIYGYTF. The DNA for the CDR3 is TGTGCCAGTACACCGGGGAAGCCCATCTATGGCTACACCTTC. The J gene is TRBJ1-2, the V gene TRBV19, with D unclear. The V gene's germline CDR1 is LNHDA and CDR2 SQIVND (reference sequence). V lost 7 bases, J lost 4 bases, and 16 bases lay in between. The CDR3 runs to 14 residues.

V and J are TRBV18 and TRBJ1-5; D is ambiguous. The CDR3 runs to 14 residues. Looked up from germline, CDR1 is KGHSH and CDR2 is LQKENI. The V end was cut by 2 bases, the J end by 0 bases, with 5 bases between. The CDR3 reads CASSPGYSNQPQHF. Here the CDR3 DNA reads TGTGCCAGCTCACCAGGGTATAGCAATCAGCCCCAGCATTTT.

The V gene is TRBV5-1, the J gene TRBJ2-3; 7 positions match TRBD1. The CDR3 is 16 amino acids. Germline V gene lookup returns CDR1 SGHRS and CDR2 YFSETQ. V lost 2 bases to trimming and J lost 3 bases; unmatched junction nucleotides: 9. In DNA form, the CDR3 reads TGCGCCAGCAGCTTCACTGGCCAGACAGGGACAGATACGCAGTATTTT. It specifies CASSFTGQTGTDTQYF.

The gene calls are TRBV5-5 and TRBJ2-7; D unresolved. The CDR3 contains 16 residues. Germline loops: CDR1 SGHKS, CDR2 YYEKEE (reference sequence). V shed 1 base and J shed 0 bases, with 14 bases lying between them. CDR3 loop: CASSLLGRSLSYEQYF. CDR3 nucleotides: TGTGCCAGCAGCTTGCTAGGGCGAAGCCTCTCCTACGAGCAGTACTTC. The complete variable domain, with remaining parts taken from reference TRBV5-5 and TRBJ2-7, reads DAGVTQSPTHLIKTRGQQVTLRCSPISGHKSVSWYQQVLGQGPQFIFQYYEKEERGRGNFPDRFSARQFPNYSSELNVNALLLGDSALYLCASSLLGRSLSYEQYFGPGTRLTVT.

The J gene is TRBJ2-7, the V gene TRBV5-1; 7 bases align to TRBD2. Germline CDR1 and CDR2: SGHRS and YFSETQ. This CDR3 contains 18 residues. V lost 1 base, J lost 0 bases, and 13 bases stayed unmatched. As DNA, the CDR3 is TGCGCCAGCAGCTTGACCACGCGCGGGAGACTGAGCTCCTACGAGCAGTACTTC. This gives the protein CASSLTTRGRLSSYEQYF.